The following is a TCR beta chain sequence with its context. This clonotype was observed a handful of times. Its target antigen remains unknown. It has no much larger one-base neighbor in the sample; base qualities were not kept. The data stem from a study of blood T cells in healthy people across ages (dated by TCRdb to about 2015). In the study overall: In model experiments, template switching captured roughly one uniquely barcoded TCR beta cDNA molecule for every two T cells. Two additional independent replicas of 1 million unique cDNA reads from the same blood draw were analyzed for two donors (one aged 18 to 30 and one aged 80 or older). The donors were split into four age groups: young (average around 17 years), middle-aged (roughly 42), aged (approximately 60) and long-lived (approximately 89). Donors of different ages were randomly distributed across sequencing lanes to avoid experimental bias. To track age-related changes in TCR beta repertoire diversity, the study relied on deep sequencing normalized with unique cDNA molecular identifiers.

What the research found in general, with its limitations: As age increased, observed TCR beta diversity per million T cells dropped in a roughly linear way, and a significant reduction was already evident by age about 36. The percentage of naive T cells measured by flow cytometry correlated strongly with observed TCR beta diversity. Compared with the aged group, the long-lived group had more naive CD4+ T cells, fewer expanded clones and increased TCR diversity, suggesting age selection. Total diversity estimates from one million sequenced T cells were considered lower bounds and underestimates. Because the CMV infection status of the donors was unknown, age-related changes in expanded clonotypes may potentially have been confounded. Conclusive comparison of naive and antigen-experienced compartments was prevented by the profiling of bulk unsorted PBMCs.

There are 14 amino acids in the CDR3, from cysteine to phenylalanine inclusive. The sequence is cut down to CDR3 DNA, 42 bases in frame from base 1. The germline ends are 15 bases apart after V is trimmed by 6 bases and J by 0 bases. Sequences DFQATT (CDR1) and SNEGSKA (CDR2) are obtained from the germline V gene (reference sequence). Systemically healthy Caucasian individuals from Russia, around 39 in total and aged about 6 to 90 years, were included as donors. Around 10 milliliters of peripheral blood were collected from each donor into EDTA-treated Vacutainer tubes. Ficoll-Paque density-gradient centrifugation was used to isolate PBMCs, with at least 6 million obtained per sample. Total RNA, at least 5 micrograms per sample, was extracted from PBMCs with Trizol reagent. For every donor, flow cytometry on a PBMC aliquot measured the percentage of naive CD45RAhigh/CD27high T cells. The library was built by means of 5' RACE. This sample was sequenced with an Illumina HiSeq 2500. A second roughly 6 to 11 cycle PCR used a sample-barcoded 5' primer and a J-beta primer mix. Each TCR beta cDNA molecule received a unique molecular identifier from a template-switch 5' adaptor carrying 12 random nucleotides. Each sample yielded at least 3 million CDR3-containing paired-end reads. First-strand cDNA synthesis was performed from all RNA using the Mint cDNA synthesis kit, with priming by a TRBC-specific oligonucleotide. After uracil-DNA glycosylase treatment, a first 18-cycle PCR used universal primers M1SS and BC2_uni_R on all cDNA. The study's processing was this. For normalization, 1 million high-quality reads, each with a distinct molecular identifier, were randomly selected from each sample. Instead of being binned into consensus sequences, reads that shared molecular identifiers were thrown out. MiTCR, set to a Q25 quality threshold and the strictest error-elimination algorithm, was used for CDR3 identification, clonotype clustering and error correction. A nonparametric unseen species model with Euler transformation was used to estimate lower-bound total TCR beta diversity. The public sequencing data were trimmed at Q25 with fastp and processed into clonotypes with MiXCR by TCRdb, which kept only in-frame beta chains. Entries that share a CDR3 protein sequence are merged under the most common genes and DNA. The V and J calls reflect TCRdb's pipeline rather than the authors' work. Here the sample has roughly 1.7 million distinct CDR3 sequences; around 35% occur a single time. Together, the top ten hold around 11% of the sample.

Sequencing used blood. The chain links TRBV20-1 with TRBJ2-7, with no confidently assigned D gene. The TCR originated in a woman in her twenties or thirties in good health. CDR3 sequence: CSARAKNPSYEQYF. The DNA sequence follows: TGCAGTGCCCGTGCCAAAAACCCCTCCTACGAGCAGTACTTC.